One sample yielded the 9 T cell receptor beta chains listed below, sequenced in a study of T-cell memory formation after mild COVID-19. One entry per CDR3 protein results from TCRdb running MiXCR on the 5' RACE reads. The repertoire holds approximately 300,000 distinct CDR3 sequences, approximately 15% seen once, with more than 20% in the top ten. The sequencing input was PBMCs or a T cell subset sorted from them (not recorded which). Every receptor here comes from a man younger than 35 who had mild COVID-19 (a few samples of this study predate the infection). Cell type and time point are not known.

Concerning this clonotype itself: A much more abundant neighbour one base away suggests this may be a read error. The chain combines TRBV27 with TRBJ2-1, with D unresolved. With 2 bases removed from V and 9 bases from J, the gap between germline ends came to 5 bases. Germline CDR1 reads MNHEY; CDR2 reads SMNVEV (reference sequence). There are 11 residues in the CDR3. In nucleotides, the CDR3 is TGTGCCAGCAGTTTAGGATTTGAGCAGTTCTTC. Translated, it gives CASSLGFEQFF.

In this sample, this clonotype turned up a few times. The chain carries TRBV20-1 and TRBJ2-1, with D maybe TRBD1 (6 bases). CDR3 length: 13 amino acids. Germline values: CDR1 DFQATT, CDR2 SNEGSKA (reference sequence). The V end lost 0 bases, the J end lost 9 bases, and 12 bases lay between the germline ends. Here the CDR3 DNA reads TGCAGTGCTAGAGATAACAGGGCGGGTGAGCAGTTCTTC. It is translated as CSARDNRAGEQFF.

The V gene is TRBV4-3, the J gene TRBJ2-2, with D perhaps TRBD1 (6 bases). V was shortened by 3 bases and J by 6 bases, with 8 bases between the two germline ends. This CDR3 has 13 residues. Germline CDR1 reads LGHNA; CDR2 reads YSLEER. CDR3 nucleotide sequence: TGCGCCAGCAGCCAGGCAGGGGCCGGGGAGCTGTTTTTT. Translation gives CASSQAGAGELFF.

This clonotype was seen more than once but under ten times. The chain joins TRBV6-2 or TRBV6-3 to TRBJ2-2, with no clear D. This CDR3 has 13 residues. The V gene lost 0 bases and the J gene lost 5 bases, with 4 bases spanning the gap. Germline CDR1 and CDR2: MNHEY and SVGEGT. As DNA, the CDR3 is TGTGCCAGCAGTTACTCTAGGACCGGGGAGCTGTTTTTT. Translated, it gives CASSYSRTGELFF.

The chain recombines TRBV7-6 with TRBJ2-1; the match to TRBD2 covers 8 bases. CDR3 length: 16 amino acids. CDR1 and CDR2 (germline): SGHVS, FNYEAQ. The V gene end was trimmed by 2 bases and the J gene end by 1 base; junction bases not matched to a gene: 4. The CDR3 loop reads CASSLLSGGSYNEQFF. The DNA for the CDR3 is TGTGCCAGCAGCTTACTAAGCGGGGGTTCCTACAATGAGCAGTTCTTC. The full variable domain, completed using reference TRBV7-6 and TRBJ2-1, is GAGVSQSPRYKVTKRGQDVALRCDPISGHVSLYWYRQALGQGPEFLTYFNYEAQQDKSGLPNDRFSAERPEGSISTLTIQRTEQRDSAMYRCASSLLSGGSYNEQFFGPGTRLTVL.

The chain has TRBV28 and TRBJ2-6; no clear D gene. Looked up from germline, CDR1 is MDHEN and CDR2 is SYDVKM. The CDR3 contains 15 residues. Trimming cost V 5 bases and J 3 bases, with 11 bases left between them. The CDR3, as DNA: TGTGCCAGCAGTATGGGCAGTGTTGGGGCCAACGTCCTGACTTTC. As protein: CASSMGSVGANVLTF.

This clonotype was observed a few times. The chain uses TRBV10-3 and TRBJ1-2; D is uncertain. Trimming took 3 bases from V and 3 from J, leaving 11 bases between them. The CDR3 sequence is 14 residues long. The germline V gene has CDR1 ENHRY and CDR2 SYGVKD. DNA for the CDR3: TGTGCCATCAGTGATACGGTTGCGGACTATGGCTACACCTTC. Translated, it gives CAISDTVADYGYTF.

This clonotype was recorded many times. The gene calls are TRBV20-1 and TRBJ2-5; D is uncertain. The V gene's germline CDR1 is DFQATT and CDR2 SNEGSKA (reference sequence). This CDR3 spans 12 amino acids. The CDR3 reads CSKAQKQETQYF. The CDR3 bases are TGCAGCAAGGCCCAGAAACAAGAGACCCAGTACTTC.

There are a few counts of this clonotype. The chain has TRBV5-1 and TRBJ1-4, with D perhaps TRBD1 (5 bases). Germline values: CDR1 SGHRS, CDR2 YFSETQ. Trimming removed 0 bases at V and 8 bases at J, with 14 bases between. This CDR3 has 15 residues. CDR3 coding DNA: TGCGCCAGCAGCTTGGAAGGGGTTAGCACCGAAAAACTGTTTTTT. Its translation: CASSLEGVSTEKLFF.